This TCR beta chain came from a study of T-cell reconstitution after alpha-beta-depleted transplantation in children. J lost 5 bases, V lost 0 bases, and 7 bases had no gene match. CDR3 length: 16 residues. Germline V lookup: CDR1 SGHRS, CDR2 YFSETQ. Library preparation (for TCRbeta) was performed with unique molecular identifiers. TCRdb re-called the PCR reads through MiXCR, storing one row per CDR3 protein. The sample has around 30,000 distinct CDR3 sequences; 6.4% are singletons. This clonotype was observed many times. As yet, its antigen is unknown. Study-level findings and limits: Roughly two months post-transplant, alpha-beta T cells reportedly originated from several hundred graft clones that had expanded. T-cell numbers and diversity, one year after transplant, stemmed largely from T cells that were newly produced.

The V gene is TRBV5-1, the J gene TRBJ2-1; 8 positions agree with TRBD2. This sequence was found in a child less than two years old who had a stem cell transplant for acute myeloid leukemia, so the T cells may come from the graft donor. The starting material was peripheral blood, obtained 60 days after TCRalphabeta/CD19-depleted stem cell transplant. The CDR3, as DNA: TGCGCCAGCAGCTTGGCCCGGACTAGCTATAACAATGAGCAGTTCTTC. Amino acid sequence: CASSLARTSYNNEQFF.